This T cell receptor beta chain was recorded in a study of molecular identifiers for immune sequencing clone quantification. Study-wide context: In replicates, RNA from about 20,000 or 100,000 naive CD8 cells was split five ways, four sequenced.

Bulk TCR libraries used previously described methods and listed TCR primers. One entry per CDR3 protein results from TCRdb running MiXCR on the PCR reads. The sample contains 8,000 to 13,000 distinct CDR3 sequences, 15% to 20% of which appear only once. The table lists this clonotype with many counts. CDR1 and CDR2 (germline): SGHVS, FQNEAQ. The CDR3 has 13 residues. The V end was cut by 2 bases, the J end by 10 bases, with 12 bases between. This chain links TRBV7-8 with TRBJ1-5; D is uncertain. The sequenced sample was naive CD8+ T cells from blood, with Jurkat cell RNA spiked in. Described subset: FACS-sorted CD8+CD4-CCR7+CD45RA+ naive T cells. This TCR was recovered from a human donor in good health. Some libraries in this study had Jurkat cell RNA spiked in. Written as DNA, the CDR3 is TGTGCCAGCAGCTTACTTGGAGGCCCACCCCAGCATTTT. Translated, it gives CASSLLGGPPQHF.